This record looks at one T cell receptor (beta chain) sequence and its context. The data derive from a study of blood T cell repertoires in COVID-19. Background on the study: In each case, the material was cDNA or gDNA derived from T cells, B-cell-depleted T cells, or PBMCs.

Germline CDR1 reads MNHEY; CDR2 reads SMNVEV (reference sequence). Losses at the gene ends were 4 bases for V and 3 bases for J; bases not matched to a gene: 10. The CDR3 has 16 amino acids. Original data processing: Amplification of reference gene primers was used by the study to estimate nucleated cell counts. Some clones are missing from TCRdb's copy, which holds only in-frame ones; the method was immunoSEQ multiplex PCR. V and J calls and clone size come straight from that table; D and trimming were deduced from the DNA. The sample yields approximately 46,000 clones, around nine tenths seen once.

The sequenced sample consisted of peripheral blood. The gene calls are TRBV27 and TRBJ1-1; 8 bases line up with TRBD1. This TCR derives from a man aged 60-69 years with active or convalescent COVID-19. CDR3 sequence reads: CASSSRTGLAYTEAFF. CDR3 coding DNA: TGTGCCAGCAGTTCCCGGACAGGGTTAGCGTACACTGAAGCTTTCTTT.